The table lists the clone carrying this T cell receptor (beta chain) with a few counts. The antigen is not known. This specimen belongs to a study of beta chain features in type 1 diabetes. Background on the study: Age, gender and cell yields were alike across patients and healthy donors.

General study findings and limits: TCRB CDR3s were moderately but significantly shorter in Type 1 diabetes patients in all four CD4+ subsets. Healthy donors had naive, central memory and Treg TCRB repertoires that appeared less similar than those seen among patients.

The V end was cut by 2 bases, the J end by 2 bases, with 5 bases between. The V gene's germline CDR1 is MNHNY and CDR2 SVGAGI (reference sequence). CDR3 length: 13 amino acids. cDNA synthesis used the whole RNA isolate, giving expressed TCRB sequences. TCRdb's table, derived via immunoSEQ multiplex PCR, lists solely in-frame clones and lacks some. Among about 360,000 clones listed, roughly 13% were seen once. This TCR derives from a woman aged 18-29 years with type 1 diabetes. The chain is built from TRBV6-6 and TRBJ2-3; the D is unclear. Sequencing used naive CD4+ T cells from blood. Written as DNA, the CDR3 is TGTGCCAGCAGTTACACTAACACAGATACGCAGTATTTT. Protein: CASSYTNTDTQYF.